The 24 T cell receptor beta chains in this list originate from one sample, sequenced in a study of post-analysis software for immune sequencing data. General study findings and limits: TRBV5-6, TRBV5-1 and TRBV20-1 belonged to a set of about five TRBV segments that were more frequent in patients than controls.

Incorporated into the TCR beta cDNA libraries were unique molecular identifiers, which served to reduce PCR and sequencing biases. TCRdb re-derived calls from the PCR reads in MiXCR, one entry per CDR3 protein. The data hold about 500,000 distinct CDR3 sequences, with approximately 46% observed a single time. For these receptors, no antigen is known. Specimen: blood. These TCRs come from a girl aged 10-17 years with multiple sclerosis.

This clonotype was seen only a few times. V usage is TRBV29-1 and J usage is TRBJ2-7; D is unresolved. With 7 bases removed from V and 4 bases from J, the gap between germline ends came to 14 bases. Germline V gene sequence: CDR1 SQVTM, CDR2 ANQGSEA. The CDR3 sequence is 12 residues long. The CDR3 here is CSASLEKYEQYF. As DNA, the CDR3 is TGCAGCGCCTCGTTGGAGAAATACGAGCAGTACTTC.

This chain connects TRBV7-4 to TRBJ2-7; no firm D call. Per germline, CDR1 SGHVT and CDR2 SQSDAQ. Trimming cost V 1 base and J 0 bases, with 19 bases left between them. CDR3 length: 18 residues. CDR3 DNA: TGTGCCAGCAGCTTAGAGCCCGGTGGGCGTCAGGTCTCCTACGAGCAGTACTTC. Encoded protein: CASSLEPGGRQVSYEQYF.

The J gene is TRBJ2-1, the V gene TRBV12-3 or TRBV12-4; 10 bases agree with TRBD2. V trimming: 1 base; J trimming: 9 bases; junction bases outside the gene matches: 6. The length of the CDR3 is 15 residues. The CDR3 is CASSLESGRAPEQFF. DNA of the CDR3: TGTGCCAGCAGTTTAGAAAGCGGGAGGGCACCTGAGCAGTTCTTC.

This clonotype has just a few counts. V and J are TRBV18 and TRBJ1-1; a weak D match, TRBD1 (5 bases). Trimming left V 3 bases short and J 1 base short, with 9 bases between. CDR1 is KGHSH and CDR2 is LQKENI in the germline V gene. The CDR3 runs to 14 residues. CDR3 coding DNA: TGTGCCAGCTCACCTCAGGGAGAGAACACTGAAGCTTTCTTT. Its protein product is CASSPQGENTEAFF.

This clonotype was seen only once. The chain carries TRBV4-2 and TRBJ2-5, with D perhaps matching TRBD2 (6 bases). The CDR3 is 15 amino acids. The V and J ends lost 1 base and 4 bases respectively, with 13 bases between them. Germline V gene lookup returns CDR1 LGHNA and CDR2 YNFKEQ. The CDR3 DNA reads TGTGCCAGCAGCCAAGTTCGGGGAGGAGGAGAGACCCAGTACTTC. This sequence encodes CASSQVRGGGETQYF.

This chain connects TRBV4-2 to TRBJ2-2, with 7 bases matching TRBD2. Losses at the gene ends were 2 bases for V and 6 bases for J; bases not matched to a gene: 6. Germline V CDR1 and CDR2: LGHNA, YNFKEQ. The CDR3 spans 15 residues. As DNA, the CDR3 is TGTGCCAGCAGCCAACTAGCGGCTCACTCCGGGGAGCTGTTTTTT. Protein sequence: CASSQLAAHSGELFF.

The table lists this clonotype with a few counts. The V and J genes are TRBV6-1 and TRBJ1-2; possible D gene TRBD1, 6 bases. Trimming took off 4 bases at V and 2 bases at J, with 14 bases between the two ends. The CDR3 consists of 15 residues. CDR1 and CDR2 (germline): MNHNS, SASEGT. The DNA of the CDR3 is TGTGCCAGCAGTGCCCGACAGGAGAGGAACTATGGCTACACCTTC. Encoded protein: CASSARQERNYGYTF.

As to this clonotype: Mismatch with germline at one junction end may stem from a read error. The genes are TRBV29-1 and TRBJ1-1; no reliable D call. CDR1 and CDR2 from the germline V gene are SQVTM and ANQGSEA. The CDR3 covers 14 residues. The DNA for the CDR3 is TGCAGCGTGGCGGCGGTGGTAGCGAACACTGAAGTTTTCTTT. It codes for CSVAAVVANTEVFF.

The chain employs TRBV6-5 and TRBJ2-7; D possibly matches TRBD1 or TRBD2 (7 bases each). CDR1 and CDR2 from the germline V gene are MNHEY and SVGAGI. Trimming took off 6 bases at V and 6 bases at J, with 24 bases between the two ends. The CDR3 length is 16 residues. CDR3 protein: CASRGREFRGGLEQYF. CDR3 coding DNA: TGTGCCAGCAGGGGACGGGAGTTCAGGGGGGGTCTCGAGCAGTACTTC.

The genes are TRBV29-1 and TRBJ1-5, with 7 bases identical to TRBD1. Germline CDR1 SQVTM, CDR2 ANQGSEA. CDR3 length: 15 residues. The J segment lost 2 bases and the V segment lost 7 bases, leaving 11 bases of the junction unmatched. CDR3 bases: TGCAGCGCCTATATACAGGGGCTGGGCAATCAGCCCCAGCATTTT. As protein: CSAYIQGLGNQPQHF.

The chain links TRBV9 to TRBJ2-5, with D uncertain. The V end lost 4 bases, the J end lost 1 base, and 11 bases lay between the germline ends. There are 14 residues in the CDR3. Germline loops: CDR1 SGDLS, CDR2 YYNGEE. CDR3 residues: CASSPKNFQETQYF. CDR3 DNA: TGTGCCAGCAGCCCTAAGAACTTCCAAGAGACCCAGTACTTC.

The chain joins TRBV28 to TRBJ2-5, with D hard to call. The V end was cut by 2 bases, the J end by 4 bases, with 14 bases between. The CDR3 totals 15 residues. The germline gives CDR1 MDHEN, CDR2 SYDVKM. The CDR3 is CASSLGGQEGETQYF. CDR3 DNA sequence: TGTGCCAGCAGTTTAGGTGGGCAGGAAGGAGAGACCCAGTACTTC.

The V gene is TRBV9, the J gene TRBJ1-2, with TRBD1 identical over 9 bases. V shed 0 bases, J shed 6 bases, and the junction held 6 bases outside the gene matches. In germline, CDR1 is SGDLS, CDR2 YYNGEE. CDR3 length: 15 residues. The CDR3 protein is CASSVGSGQGDGYTF. In DNA, the CDR3 is TGTGCCAGCAGCGTAGGTTCGGGACAGGGCGATGGCTACACCTTC.

A word on this clonotype: A junction end diverges from the germline sequence, so it may reflect a read error. The chain employs TRBV27 and TRBJ2-7; 7 bases agree with TRBD2. CDR1 and CDR2 from the germline V gene are MNHEY and SMNVEV (reference sequence). This CDR3 has 14 residues. CDR3 region: CASGLEAGYYEQYF. CDR3 nucleotides: TGTGCCAGCGGTTTGGAAGCGGGATACTACGAGCAGTACTTC.

This clonotype showed up just a few times. The rearrangement uses TRBV2 and TRBJ2-1; D uncertain. CDR3 size: 15 residues. CDR1 and CDR2 (germline): SNHLY, FYNNEI. The germline V and J ends were trimmed by 1 base and 7 bases, with 14 bases remaining between them. The CDR3 sequence: CASSEVMGALNEQFF. Written as DNA, the CDR3 is TGTGCCAGCAGTGAAGTCATGGGCGCACTGAATGAGCAGTTCTTC. Full variable domain (remainder filled in from reference TRBV2 and TRBJ2-1): EPEVTQTPSHQVTQMGQEVILRCVPISNHLYFYWYRQILGQKVEFLVSFYNNEISEKSEIFDDQFSVERPDGSNFTLKIRSTKLEDSAMYFCASSEVMGALNEQFFGPGTRLTVL.

This clonotype was seen a single time. The rearrangement uses TRBV7-2 and TRBJ1-1; D is undetermined. There are 14 residues in the CDR3. Germline CDR1 reads SGHTA; CDR2 reads FQGNSA. V was shortened by 5 bases and J by 0 bases, with 10 bases between the two germline ends. The CDR3 region has the DNA TGTGCCAGCAGCACCTTGGGTATGAACACTGAAGCTTTCTTT. Translating gives CASSTLGMNTEAFF. The entire variable domain, with the rest obtained from reference TRBV7-2 and TRBJ1-1, is as follows: GAGVSQSPSNKVTEKGKDVELRCDPISGHTALYWYRQSLGQGLEFLIYFQGNSAPDKSGLPSDRFSAERTGGSVSTLTIQRTQQEDSAVYLCASSTLGMNTEAFFGQGTRLTVV.

This clonotype occurred a few times. The chain employs TRBV6-5 and TRBJ2-1, with TRBD2 identical over 10 bases. With 7 bases clipped from V and 7 bases from J, the junction kept 13 bases outside the gene matches. CDR3 length: 16 amino acids. Germline V lookup: CDR1 MNHEY, CDR2 SVGAGI. Here the CDR3 reads CASTYLSGRARNEQFF. The CDR3 DNA is TGTGCCAGCACCTACCTAAGCGGGAGGGCCCGGAATGAGCAGTTCTTC.

The rearrangement uses TRBV7-2 and TRBJ2-7, with D perhaps assigned TRBD1 or TRBD2 (6 bases each). Germline CDR1 is SGHTA and CDR2 is FQGNSA. The CDR3 runs 16 residues. V was trimmed by 1 base and J by 1 base, leaving 14 bases between them. Written as DNA, the CDR3 is TGTGCCAGCAGCTTAGTGGGGGGCGAGGGATCCTACGAGCAGTACTTC. This encodes CASSLVGGEGSYEQYF.

The chain joins TRBV7-3 to TRBJ2-3, with 12 bases lining up with TRBD2. The CDR3 sequence is 16 residues long. V lost 5 bases to trimming and J lost 5 bases; unmatched junction nucleotides: 8. Per germline, CDR1 SGHTA and CDR2 FQGTGA. This CDR3 is CASSLGRTSGKDTQYF. Written as DNA, the CDR3 is TGTGCCAGCAGCCTAGGTCGGACTAGCGGGAAAGATACGCAGTATTTT. Full variable domain (missing parts from reference TRBV7-3 and TRBJ2-3): GAGVSQTPSNKVTEKGKYVELRCDPISGHTALYWYRQSLGQGPEFLIYFQGTGAADDSGLPNDRFFAVRPEGSVSTLKIQRTERGDSAVYLCASSLGRTSGKDTQYFGPGTRLTVL.

V gene TRBV2 combines with J gene TRBJ1-5; possibly TRBD1 for D (5 bases). Trimming shortened V by 4 bases and J by 7 bases, and 17 bases separated the two germline ends. The CDR3 totals 15 residues. Germline CDR1 reads SNHLY; CDR2 reads FYNNEI. The CDR3 DNA reads TGTGCCAGCAGTGCGGCCAGGGCTTTTGGACAGCCCCAGCATTTT. It translates to CASSAARAFGQPQHF.

The CDR3 coding sequence is TGTGCCAGCAGCCAGGCGAACCAGCGGACTGAAGCTTTCTTT. It yields the protein CASSQANQRTEAFF. V usage is TRBV3-1 and J usage is TRBJ1-1; D call uncertain. Germline loops: CDR1 LGHDT, CDR2 YNNKEL (reference sequence). Trimming stripped 3 bases from V and 5 bases from J, with 13 bases between. This CDR3 is built from 14 residues.

V gene TRBV5-1 combines with J gene TRBJ2-3; 7 nucleotides line up with TRBD2. CDR1 and CDR2 from the germline V gene are SGHRS and YFSETQ. V was clipped by 8 bases and J by 2 bases; unmatched bases: 8. The CDR3 is made up of 14 amino acids. The CDR3 DNA sequence: TGCGCCAGTAGCACAAGACTAGCCACAGATACGCAGTATTTT. It encodes CASSTRLATDTQYF.

The J gene is TRBJ2-1, the V gene TRBV28; 7 positions agree with TRBD1. Trimming at V came to 5 bases and at J to 10 bases, leaving 20 bases not matched to a gene. This CDR3 region has 17 residues. Germline lookup yields CDR1 MDHEN and CDR2 SYDVKM. CDR3 sequence (DNA): TGTGCCAGCAGTCAACCCCGGCAAACAGGGGCCGGGGACGAGCAGTTCTTC. Protein: CASSQPRQTGAGDEQFF.

This rearrangement joins TRBV20-1 to TRBJ1-6, with D possibly TRBD1 on 5 matching bases. Deletions cut 4 bases from V and 7 bases from J, with 11 bases between. This CDR3 is 13 amino acids long. From germline, CDR1 is DFQATT and CDR2 SNEGSKA (reference sequence). The CDR3, as DNA: TGCAGTGCTATCCGGGACGGGAATTCACCCCTCCACTTT. As protein: CSAIRDGNSPLHF.